Following are 28 T cell receptor beta chains from one sample sequenced in a study of tumor-infiltrating lymphocytes in primary liver carcinoma (dated by TCRdb to 2016 to 2017). The sequencer listed for this sample is Illumina HiSeq 2500. Using a constant-region primer and ProtoScript II reverse transcriptase, TCRbeta-specific cDNA was reverse-transcribed from roughly 460 ng total RNA. Construction of the TCRbeta libraries relied on three nested rounds of multiplex PCR, following a slightly modified ARM-PCR procedure. Multiplex TRBV1-TRBV30 forward primers and a Cbeta reverse primer were used in the first two PCR rounds, each of which was run for around 9 cycles. The public reads were reprocessed in TCRdb via fastp at Q25 and MiXCR, keeping in-frame beta chains. When rows share a CDR3 protein, they turn into one entry using the most common DNA and genes. In all, the sample holds 300,000 to 350,000 distinct CDR3 sequences, and about 61% of those were seen once. About 6% of the sample is taken by the ten largest.

TRIzol reagent was used to extract blood RNA from unsorted whole blood, while the DNeasy Blood & Tissue kit provided the germline DNA. Sequencing was performed on peripheral blood. The receptors come from a man between 35 and 55 years old with primary liver carcinoma and hepatitis B virus infection.

As regards this clonotype: This may be a read error: a much more frequent sequence differs by one nucleotide. CDR3 sequence (DNA): TGTGCCAGCATAGAGGGAGGGCCTCTCGATGAGCAGTTCTTC. Its translation is CASIEGGPLDEQFF. J is TRBJ2-1 and V is TRBV6-2 or TRBV6-3, with TRBD2 matching over 7 bases. CDR1 is MNHEY, CDR2 SVGEGT, per germline. V shed 7 bases, J shed 8 bases, and the junction held 11 bases outside the gene matches. The CDR3 is made up of 14 amino acids.

On this clonotype: Relative to the germline gene, one junction end is altered; a read error may explain this. The chain links TRBV12-3 or TRBV12-4 to TRBJ2-7; a weak D match, TRBD2 (6 bases). The CDR3 sequence is 14 residues long. The CDR3 sequence: CVSSQQGGLYEQYF. The CDR3 nucleotides read TGTGTCAGCAGCCAGCAGGGAGGACTATACGAGCAGTACTTC.

The chain links TRBV11-2 to TRBJ1-2; D gene ambiguous. V was clipped by 11 bases and J by 3 bases, with 22 bases between them. Germline V gene data show CDR1 as SGHAT and CDR2 as FQNNGV. This CDR3 is built from 15 residues. The CDR3 DNA reads as TGTGCCGGCAACTTGACCCTAGAGGGTGACTATGGCTACACCTTC. Its translation is CAGNLTLEGDYGYTF.

This chain uses TRBV15 with TRBJ2-5; D possibly corresponds to TRBD1 (5 bases). Germline-derived CDR1 and CDR2 are LNHNV and YYDKDF (reference sequence). V was shortened by 9 bases and J by 7 bases, with 18 bases between the two germline ends. The CDR3 is 13 amino acids. The CDR3 sequence: CATRTGLQGTQYF. The CDR3 nucleotides are TGTGCCACTCGCACGGGCCTTCAGGGGACCCAGTACTTC.

A word on this clonotype: A read error may explain this, as a much larger clone is one base away. The J gene is TRBJ2-1, the V gene TRBV12-3 or TRBV12-4; D unclear. The CDR3 extends over 13 amino acids. The CDR3 protein is CASSFPPTNGQFF. The CDR3 nucleotides read TGTGCCAGCAGTTTCCCCCCCACCAATGGGCAGTTCTTC.

Points on this clonotype: A read error is possible here, since a much larger clone lies one base away. This sequence joins TRBV29-1 and TRBJ2-7; D might be TRBD2 (6 bases). The CDR3 has 12 amino acids. From germline, CDR1 is SQVTM and CDR2 ANQGSEA. CDR3 sequence (DNA): TGCAGCGTTCTCGCGGGGATCTACGGGCAGTACTTC. Its protein is CSVLAGIYGQYF.

As regards this clonotype: A clone one base away is much larger, so this may be a read error. V usage is TRBV11-3 and J usage is TRBJ2-1; D gene ambiguous. Germline CDR1 SGHNT, CDR2 YENEEA. The CDR3 loop spans 12 amino acids. CDR3 sequence (DNA): TGTGCCAGCAGCTTGCATTTGGGTGAGCAGTCCTTC. Translation gives CASSLHLGEQSF.

In regard to this clonotype: Because the CDR3 is missing its conserved closing phenylalanine or tryptophan, this is likely a read error. V usage is TRBV12-3 or TRBV12-4 and J usage is TRBJ2-7; TRBD2 agrees at 11 bases. J was trimmed by 5 bases and V by 6 bases; bases with no gene match: 6. The CDR3 consists of 14 residues. CDR3 nucleotides: TGTGCCAGCAGAACTAGCGGGAGTGTCGACGAGCAGTACCTC. Protein product: CASRTSGSVDEQYL.

With regard to this clonotype: The missing conserved phenylalanine or tryptophan at the end of this CDR3 makes a read error likely. This chain connects TRBV4-3 to TRBJ2-7; TRBD2 is a possible D gene (6 bases). CDR3 length: 15 residues. Deletions cut 3 bases from V and 2 bases from J, with 14 bases between. Germline V lookup: CDR1 LGHNA, CDR2 YSLEER. The CDR3 DNA reads as TGCGCCAGCAGCCAGGGTCCGGGAGCCACCTACGAGCAGTACCTC. Translation: CASSQGPGATYEQYL.

Note on this clonotype: This may be a read error: a much more frequent sequence differs by one nucleotide. The V gene is TRBV6-1, the J gene TRBJ1-2; D unclear. This CDR3 spans 12 amino acids. Looked up from germline, CDR1 is MNHNS and CDR2 is SASEGT. CDR3 in amino acids: CASSDRIYGHTF. In DNA form, the CDR3 reads TGTGCCAGCAGTGACCGGATCTATGGCCACACCTTC.

Of note for this clonotype: A much larger clone is a single base away; this may be a read error. The chain combines TRBV6-5 with TRBJ2-5; D may be TRBD2 (5 bases). CDR1 MNHEY and CDR2 SVGAGI come from the germline V gene. There are 14 residues in the CDR3. CDR3 bases: TGTGTCAGCAGTTACTATAGAGGGTCTGGGACCCAGTACTTC. Protein product: CVSSYYRGSGTQYF.

As concerns this clonotype: A much larger clone sits a single nucleotide away, making a read error possible. The chain has TRBV11-1 and TRBJ2-1, with D perhaps matching TRBD1 or TRBD2 (5 bases each). The CDR3 has 18 amino acids. Trimming took 5 bases from V and 9 from J, leaving 29 bases between them. Germline V CDR1 and CDR2: SGHAT, FQDESV (reference sequence). CDR3 amino acids: CASSTSPGTSGAVSEQFF. In DNA, the CDR3 is TGTGCCAGCAGCACCTCTCCCGGGACGTCGGGCGCGGTTAGTGAGCAGTTCTTC.

As concerns this clonotype: This could be a read error, since a much larger clone is one nucleotide away. V usage is TRBV10-1 and J usage is TRBJ2-7, with D perhaps assigned TRBD1 or TRBD2 (5 bases each). This CDR3 region has 14 residues. CDR1 is WNHNN, CDR2 SYGVQD, per germline (reference sequence). The CDR3 DNA reads as TGCGCCAGCAGTGAGACAGGACGGGAATACGAGCCGTACTTC. The encoded protein is CASSETGREYEPYF.

This clonotype was detected only a few times. The chain combines TRBV10-2 with TRBJ2-5; TRBD2 matches 9 bases. V shed 10 bases, J shed 2 bases, and the junction held 8 bases outside the gene matches. The CDR3 loop spans 14 amino acids. Per germline, CDR1 WSHSY and CDR2 SAAADI. CDR3 nucleotides: TGCGCCATCGCTAGCGGGATTAGACAAGAGACCCAGTACTTC. Amino acids: CAIASGIRQETQYF.

The chain has TRBV11-2 and TRBJ2-5; 10 nucleotides agree with TRBD1. V shed 1 base and J 8 bases; nucleotides not matched to a gene: 16. In germline, CDR1 is SGHAT, CDR2 FQNNGV. The CDR3 contains 18 residues. CDR3 sequence reads: CASSLGQSGQGLQGTQYF. CDR3 bases: TGTGCCAGCAGCTTAGGCCAATCGGGACAGGGGCTTCAAGGTACCCAGTACTTC.

V usage is TRBV5-1 and J usage is TRBJ2-7; D is possibly TRBD2 (6 bases). CDR3 length: 15 residues. CDR1 SGHRS and CDR2 YFSETQ come from the germline V gene. V gave up 3 bases and J gave up 1 base, with 14 bases separating them. The CDR3 loop reads CASSSGTASSYEQYF. For the CDR3, the DNA is TGCGCCAGCAGCTCGGGGACTGCTTCTTCCTACGAGCAGTACTTC.

This clonotype was detected many times. The chain recombines TRBV7-9 with TRBJ1-1; D is uncertain. V shed 3 bases and J shed 0 bases, with 8 bases lying between them. This CDR3 has 14 amino acids. CDR1 SEHNR and CDR2 FQNEAQ come from the germline V gene (reference sequence). The CDR3 here is CASSFAVVNTEAFF. CDR3 DNA sequence: TGTGCCAGCAGCTTCGCAGTAGTGAACACTGAAGCTTTCTTT.

A remark on this clonotype: The conserved final phenylalanine or tryptophan is absent from the CDR3, which likely points to a read error. This chain joins TRBV5-1 and TRBJ1-1; a possible D gene is TRBD1 (6 bases). The CDR3 loop spans 14 amino acids. V was trimmed by 1 base and J by 0 bases, leaving 7 bases between them. Germline V gene data show CDR1 as SGHRS and CDR2 as YFSETQ. The CDR3 bases are TGCGCCAGCAGCTTGACAGGGTTGAACACTGAAGCTTTCTCT. As protein: CASSLTGLNTEAFS.

On this clonotype itself: This may be a read error: a much more frequent sequence differs by one nucleotide. The chain employs TRBV10-3 and TRBJ1-2, with D possibly matching TRBD1 (6 bases). CDR1 ENHRY and CDR2 SYGVKD come from the germline V gene. Trimming cost V 4 bases and J 3 bases, with 15 bases left between them. The CDR3 is made up of 15 amino acids. The chain's CDR3 is CAISVEQTGYYGYTF. The CDR3 bases are TGTGCCATCAGTGTGGAACAGACAGGCTACTATGGCTACACCTTC.

With respect to this clonotype: A junction boundary mismatches the germline segment, possibly from a read error. This chain connects TRBV11-2 to TRBJ2-5, with D hard to call. Per the germline V gene, CDR1 is SGHAT and CDR2 is FQNNGV. This CDR3 has 13 residues. CDR3 bases: TGTGCCAGCAGGAAAATCTCCCGAGAGACCCAGTGCTTC. It codes for CASRKISRETQCF.

This clonotype has a single count. This rearrangement joins TRBV11-2 to TRBJ2-3; weak D call: TRBD2 (6 bases). Per germline, CDR1 SGHAT and CDR2 FQNNGV. The CDR3 length is 14 residues. V was shortened by 10 bases and J by 6 bases, with 20 bases between the two germline ends. The CDR3 DNA is TGTGCCAACAGTTTAGAGCCCGGGAGCGATACGCAGTATTTT. Its protein product is CANSLEPGSDTQYF.

Concerning this clonotype: One end of the junction is discordant with germline, which a read error may explain. The chain has TRBV14 and TRBJ1-2; D is possibly TRBD1 (5 bases). The CDR3 contains 16 residues. Germline CDR1 reads SGHDN; CDR2 reads FVKESK. DNA for the CDR3: TGTGCCAGCAGTCAAGAGCTCGTCGGGGCTAACTATGACTACACCTTC. Translating it yields CASSQELVGANYDYTF. Filled out from reference TRBV14 and TRBJ1-2, the complete variable domain reads EAGVTQFPSHSVIEKGQTVTLRCDPISGHDNLYWYRRVMGKEIKFLLHFVKESKQDESGMPNNRFLAERTGGTYSTLKVQPAELEDSGVYFCASSQELVGANYDYTFGSGTRLTVV.

This clonotype was observed many times. This chain links TRBV12-3 or TRBV12-4 with TRBJ2-1; 12 positions match TRBD2. The trim removed 3 bases at V and 4 bases at J, leaving 10 bases unmatched. The CDR3 is 18 residues long. The CDR3 DNA follows: TGTGCCAGCAGTTTCGGTTTAACTAGCGGGAGGACTTACAATGAGCAGTTCTTC. It encodes CASSFGLTSGRTYNEQFF.

This clonotype was counted many times. CDR3 protein: CASRSDGSYEQYF. Here the CDR3 DNA reads TGCGCCAGCAGGTCTGACGGAAGCTACGAGCAGTACTTC. The J gene is TRBJ2-7, the V gene TRBV4-1, with D hard to call. Trimming left V 6 bases short and J 3 bases short, with 12 bases between. There are 13 residues in the CDR3. The germline gives CDR1 MGHRA, CDR2 YSYEKL.

The CDR3 DNA follows: TGTGCCAGCAGCTTAGTAGCTAGTGGGTCCATAGAAGAGACCCAGTACTTC. Protein sequence: CASSLVASGSIEETQYF. The V call is TRBV11-2, the J call TRBJ2-5; D uncertain. This CDR3 has 17 amino acids. Germline CDR1 and CDR2: SGHAT and FQNNGV. The ends were cut back, 1 base at V and 3 bases at J, with 18 bases in the middle.

This clonotype was observed a handful of times. Since a much larger clone is just one base distant, this may be a read error. The chain combines TRBV6-1 with TRBJ2-7; a possible D gene is TRBD1 (5 bases). Germline lookup yields CDR1 MNHNS and CDR2 SASEGT. The CDR3 totals 16 residues. The CDR3 nucleotides read TGTGCCAACAGTGAAGCGCAGGGCCAGGGCTCCTACGAGCAGTACTTC. Amino acid sequence: CANSEAQGQGSYEQYF.

A remark on this clonotype: A much larger clonotype is one base distant, so this may be a read error. The chain couples TRBV6-1 to TRBJ2-7, with D unresolved. The CDR3 has 13 amino acids. CDR1 is MNHNS, CDR2 SASEGT, per germline. CDR3 nucleotides: TGTGACAGCAGTGAGAACAACTCAGACGAGCAGTACTTC. Protein: CDSSENNSDEQYF.

This chain joins TRBV10-2 and TRBJ1-1; no firm D call. Per the germline V gene, CDR1 is WSHSY and CDR2 is SAAADI. V was shortened by 6 bases and J by 1 base, with 18 bases between the two germline ends. This CDR3 has 16 amino acids. CDR3 residues: CASRNPQVLKNTEAFF. CDR3 coding DNA: TGCGCCAGCAGGAACCCGCAGGTCCTTAAGAACACTGAAGCTTTCTTT.